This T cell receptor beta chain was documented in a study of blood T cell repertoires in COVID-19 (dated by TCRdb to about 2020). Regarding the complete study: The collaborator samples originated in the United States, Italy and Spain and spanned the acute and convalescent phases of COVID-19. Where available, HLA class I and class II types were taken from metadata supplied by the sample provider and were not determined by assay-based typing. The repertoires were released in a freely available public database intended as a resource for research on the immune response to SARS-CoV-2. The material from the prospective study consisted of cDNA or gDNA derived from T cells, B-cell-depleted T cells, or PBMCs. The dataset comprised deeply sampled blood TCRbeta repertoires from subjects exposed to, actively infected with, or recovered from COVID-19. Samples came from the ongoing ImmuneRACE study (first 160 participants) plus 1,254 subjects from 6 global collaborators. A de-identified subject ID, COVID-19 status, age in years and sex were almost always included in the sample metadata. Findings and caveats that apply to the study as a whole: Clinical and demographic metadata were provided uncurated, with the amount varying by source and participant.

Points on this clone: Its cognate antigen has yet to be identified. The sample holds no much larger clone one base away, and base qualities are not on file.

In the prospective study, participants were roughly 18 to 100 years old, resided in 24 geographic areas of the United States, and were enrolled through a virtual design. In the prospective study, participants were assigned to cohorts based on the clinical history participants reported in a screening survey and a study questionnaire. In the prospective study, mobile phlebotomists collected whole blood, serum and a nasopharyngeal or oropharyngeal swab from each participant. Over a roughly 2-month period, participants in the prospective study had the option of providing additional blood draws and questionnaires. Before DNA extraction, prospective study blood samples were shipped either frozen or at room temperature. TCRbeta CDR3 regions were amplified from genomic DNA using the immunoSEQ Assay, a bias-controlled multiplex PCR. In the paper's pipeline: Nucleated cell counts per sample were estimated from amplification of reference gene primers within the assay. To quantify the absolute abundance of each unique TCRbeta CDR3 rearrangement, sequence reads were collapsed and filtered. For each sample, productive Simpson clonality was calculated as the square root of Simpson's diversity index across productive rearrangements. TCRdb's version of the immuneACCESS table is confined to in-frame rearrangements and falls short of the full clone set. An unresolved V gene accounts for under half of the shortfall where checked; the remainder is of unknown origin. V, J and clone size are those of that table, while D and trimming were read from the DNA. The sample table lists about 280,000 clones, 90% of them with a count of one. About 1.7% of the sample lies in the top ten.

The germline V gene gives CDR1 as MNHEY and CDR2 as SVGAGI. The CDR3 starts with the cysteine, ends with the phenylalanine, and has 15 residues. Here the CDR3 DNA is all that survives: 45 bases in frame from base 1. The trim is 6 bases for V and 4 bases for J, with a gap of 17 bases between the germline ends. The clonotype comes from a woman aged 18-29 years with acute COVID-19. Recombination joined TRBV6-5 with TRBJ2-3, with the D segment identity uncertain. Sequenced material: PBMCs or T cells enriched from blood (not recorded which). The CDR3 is CASSLRALVADTQYF. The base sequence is TGTGCCAGCAGCCTACGAGCATTGGTGGCAGATACGCAGTATTTT.